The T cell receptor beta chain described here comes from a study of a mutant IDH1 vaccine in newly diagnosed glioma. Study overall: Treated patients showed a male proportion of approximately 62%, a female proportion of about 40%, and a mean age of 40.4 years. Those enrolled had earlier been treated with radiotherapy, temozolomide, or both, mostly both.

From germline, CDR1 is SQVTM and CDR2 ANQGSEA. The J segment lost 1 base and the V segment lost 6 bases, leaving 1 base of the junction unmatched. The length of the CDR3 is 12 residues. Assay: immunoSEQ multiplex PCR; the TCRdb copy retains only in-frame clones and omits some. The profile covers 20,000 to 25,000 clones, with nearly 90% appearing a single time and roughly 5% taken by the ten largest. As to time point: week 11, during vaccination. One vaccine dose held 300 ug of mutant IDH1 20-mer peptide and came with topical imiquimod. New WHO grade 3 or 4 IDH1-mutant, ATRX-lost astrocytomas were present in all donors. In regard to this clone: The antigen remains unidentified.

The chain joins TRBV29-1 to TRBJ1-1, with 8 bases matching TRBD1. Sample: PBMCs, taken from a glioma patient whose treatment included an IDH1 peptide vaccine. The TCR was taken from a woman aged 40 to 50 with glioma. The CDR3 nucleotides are TGCAGCGTGGGGACAGGGAACACTGAAGCTTTCTTT. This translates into CSVGTGNTEAFF.